The TCR beta chain described here comes from a study of identical twins. Study conclusions and caveats: The degree of excess twin sharing was weaker in beta out-of-frame sequences.

With respect to this clonotype: Its antigen is not identified.

Trimming left V 5 bases short and J 4 bases short, with 15 bases between. This CDR3 has 15 residues. Through template switching, a universal primer site was introduced, and the cDNA contained unique molecular identifiers. One entry per CDR3 protein results from TCRdb running MiXCR on the 5' RACE reads. The profile shows roughly 720,000 distinct CDR3 sequences, over 15% of them singletons. The same sample was also used in a study of T cells expressing NK-cell markers. As reported in that work: Roughly six donors showed dominant NKG2C+ clonotypes comprising roughly 1.0-7.0% of their CD8+ T cells.

This chain uses TRBV12-3 or TRBV12-4 with TRBJ2-1, with a weak D call TRBD1 (5 bases). This TCR came from a woman aged 18-29 years in good health. The sample consisted of PBMCs. CDR3: CASSTDRPMYNEQFF. The CDR3 bases are TGTGCCAGCAGTACCGACAGACCTATGTACAATGAGCAGTTCTTC.